This T cell receptor (beta chain) was profiled in a study of T cells after yellow fever vaccination. Notes on the study in general: Sorted repertoires could include abundant contaminating clonotypes from bulk cells. Reappearance after the booster was seen for most primary-vaccination clones, at 95% to 96% CD4 and around 90% CD8.

Each CDR3 protein gets one entry after TCRdb re-called the 5' RACE reads with MiXCR. The sample yields 200,000 to 300,000 distinct CDR3 sequences, roughly 6.8% seen once. This clonotype was recorded at least ten times. The antigen is unknown. V was clipped by 0 bases and J by 5 bases; unmatched bases: 5. The CDR3 loop spans 16 amino acids. Germline CDR1 and CDR2: SGHAT and FQNNGV. Sequenced material: CD4+ T cells sorted from PBMCs, taken on the day of the yellow fever booster vaccination. This chain uses TRBV11-2 with TRBJ2-5, with 11 bases aligning to TRBD2. This receptor was identified in a man aged 25 to 45 who received the YFV17D yellow fever vaccine. Here the CDR3 reads CASSLEMASGRETQYF. The DNA of the CDR3 is TGTGCCAGCAGCTTAGAGATGGCTAGCGGGAGGGAGACCCAGTACTTC.